The rows below give T cell receptor beta chains drawn from one sample of a study of neoadjuvant anti-PD-1 for oral cavity cancer. Measured with immunoSEQ multiplex PCR; TCRdb has only the in-frame clones, and not every one. The data show 55,000 to 75,000 clones, roughly 84% seen once. The specimen was PBMCs, collected before nivolumab (anti-PD-1) treatment. The origin of the receptors is a person aged 40-85 years with oral cavity squamous cell carcinoma. Both conserved end residues are part of each CDR3. Fields, in order: V gene, J gene, CDR3 protein.

TRBV7-9	TRBJ2-5	CASSQAGGWETQYF
TRBV6-5	TRBJ1-1	CASSYQGQGNTEAFF
TRBV2	TRBJ2-7	CASSGRLLYEQYF
TRBV4-2	TRBJ1-1	CASSQEWGKTEAFF
TRBV5-6	TRBJ2-7	CASSLEGHLYEQYF
TRBV4-1	TRBJ1-1	CASSHDEMNTEAFF
TRBV19	TRBJ1-1	CASIREGSPVGTEAFF
TRBV6-1	TRBJ1-3	CASSNQDGSGNTIYF
TRBV7-8	TRBJ2-3	CASMIGTGSITDTQYF
TRBV11-2	TRBJ2-7	CASSLEAPYEQYF
TRBV18	TRBJ2-5	CASSPVTGGSETQYF
TRBV7-6	TRBJ2-1	CASSLGRGEQFF
TRBV7-8	TRBJ2-7	CASSYPGTGGGYEQYF
TRBV7-9	TRBJ1-5	CASSLSPTGVGNQPQHF
TRBV19	TRBJ1-1	CASSIKGVNTEAFF
TRBV5-1	TRBJ2-5	CASSLFGLAEETQYF
TRBV14	TRBJ2-3	CASSFRDTQYF
TRBV5-1	TRBJ1-1	CASSLGTGGLLNTEAFF
TRBV5-4	TRBJ2-1	CASSLGWENNEQFF
TRBV5-1	TRBJ1-3	CASSLAGNSGNTIYF
TRBV6-1	TRBJ1-2	CASSEEWGGYTF
TRBV5-6	TRBJ1-1	CASSLVGFTEAFF
TRBV27	TRBJ2-5	CASSSLLLAGEGETQYF
TRBV5-4	TRBJ2-3	CASSPRTGTADTQYF
TRBV7-9	TRBJ1-5	CASSLPEGNQPQHF
TRBV7-2	TRBJ2-1	CASSFGGGYNEQFF
TRBV6-5	TRBJ2-5	CASSLGTGGRETQYF
TRBV6-1	TRBJ1-4	CASSKGATNEKLFF
TRBV2	TRBJ1-1	CASSGRGNTEAFF
TRBV27	TRBJ2-2	CASSLDRTGELFF
TRBV18	TRBJ1-1	CASSPGGRGTEAFF
TRBV18	TRBJ2-3	CASSPRVRGTDTQYF
TRBV4-1	TRBJ2-1	CASSQDGPRGWGLISYNEQFF
TRBV5-1	TRBJ2-5	CASSLFQGWETQYF
TRBV21-1	TRBJ2-3	CASSPLTGDRGTDTQYF
TRBV6-6	TRBJ2-1	CASSYWRPETGGEQFF
TRBV28	TRBJ1-2	CASSPENYGYTF
TRBV28	TRBJ2-7	CASSPGAPYEQYF
TRBV7-8	TRBJ2-7	CASSLSGPGTGIDEQYF
TRBV5-1	TRBJ2-3	CASSSTGRESDTQYF
TRBV27	TRBJ1-5	CASRRGPGSNQPQHF
TRBV4-1	TRBJ2-7	CASSQGDRPYEQYF
TRBV19	TRBJ1-2	CASSIAGGARNGYTF
TRBV19	TRBJ1-6	CASRTGDLDSPLHF